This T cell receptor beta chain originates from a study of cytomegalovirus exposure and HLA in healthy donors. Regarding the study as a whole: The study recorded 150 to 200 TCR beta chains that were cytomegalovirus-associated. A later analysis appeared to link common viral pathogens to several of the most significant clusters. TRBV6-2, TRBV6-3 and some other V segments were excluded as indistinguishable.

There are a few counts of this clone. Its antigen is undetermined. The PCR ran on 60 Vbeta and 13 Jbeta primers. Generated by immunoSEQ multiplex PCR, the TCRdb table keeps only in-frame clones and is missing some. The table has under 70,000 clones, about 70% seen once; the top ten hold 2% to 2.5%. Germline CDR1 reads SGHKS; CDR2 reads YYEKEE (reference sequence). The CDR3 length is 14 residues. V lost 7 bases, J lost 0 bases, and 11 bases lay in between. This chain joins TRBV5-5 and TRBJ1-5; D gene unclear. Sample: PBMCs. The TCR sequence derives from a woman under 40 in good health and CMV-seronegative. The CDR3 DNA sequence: TGTGCCAGCGGGCCGGGGTATAGCAATCAGCCCCAGCATTTT. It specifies CASGPGYSNQPQHF. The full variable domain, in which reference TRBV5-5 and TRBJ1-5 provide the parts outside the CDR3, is DAGVTQSPTHLIKTRGQQVTLRCSPISGHKSVSWYQQVLGQGPQFIFQYYEKEERGRGNFPDRFSARQFPNYSSELNVNALLLGDSALYLCASGPGYSNQPQHFGDGTRLSIL.